The 5 T cell receptor beta chains in this list originate from one sample, sequenced in a study of cytomegalovirus exposure and HLA in healthy donors. Sequencing was performed with immunoSEQ multiplex PCR; in TCRdb, only in-frame clones are kept and a portion is missing. The sample has 150,000 to 180,000 clones, around 83% seen once; the top ten hold less than 2.5%. The source material was PBMCs. These receptors came from a human donor in good health.

V and J are TRBV5-1 and TRBJ2-5, with 10 bases fitting TRBD2. CDR3 length: 15 residues. The trim removed 4 bases at V and 2 bases at J, leaving 5 bases unmatched. CDR1 is SGHRS, CDR2 YFSETQ, per germline. DNA of the CDR3: TGCGCCAGCAGCGTTAGCGGGGGGCTACAAGAGACCCAGTACTTC. Its translation is CASSVSGGLQETQYF.

J is TRBJ2-1 and V is TRBV5-1; 11 bases are shared with TRBD1. The CDR3 totals 16 residues. Germline V gene sequence: CDR1 SGHRS, CDR2 YFSETQ. With V trimmed by 0 bases and J by 9 bases, 8 bases remained unmatched. The chain's CDR3 is CASSLDGTGGSIEQFF. The CDR3 coding sequence is TGCGCCAGCAGCTTGGATGGGACAGGGGGTTCTATTGAGCAGTTCTTC.

The chain combines TRBV6-6 with TRBJ1-1; unclear D gene. Germline assignment: CDR1 MNHNY and CDR2 SVGAGI (reference sequence). Trimming cost V 6 bases and J 1 base, with 9 bases left between them. There are 13 residues in the CDR3. The CDR3 DNA is TGTGCCAGCAGGGACTCCCAGAACACTGAAGCTTTCTTT. It translates to CASRDSQNTEAFF.

The chain carries TRBV6-5 and TRBJ1-1; 7 nucleotides match TRBD1. Germline-derived CDR1 and CDR2 are MNHEY and SVGAGI. The CDR3 sequence is 15 residues long. With 6 bases clipped from V and 1 base from J, the junction kept 8 bases outside the gene matches. The CDR3 sequence: CASRTNRGENTEAFF. As DNA, the CDR3 is TGTGCCAGCAGAACAAACAGGGGAGAGAACACTGAAGCTTTCTTT.

The chain has TRBV5-1 and TRBJ2-3; 9 positions match TRBD1. The CDR3 spans 15 residues. CDR1 and CDR2 from the germline V gene are SGHRS and YFSETQ. The V and J ends lost 1 base and 6 bases, in that order; junction bases with no gene match: 6. The CDR3 nucleotides read TGCGCCAGCAGCTTGCTAGGACAGGGGAGGGATACGCAGTATTTT. Protein product: CASSLLGQGRDTQYF.